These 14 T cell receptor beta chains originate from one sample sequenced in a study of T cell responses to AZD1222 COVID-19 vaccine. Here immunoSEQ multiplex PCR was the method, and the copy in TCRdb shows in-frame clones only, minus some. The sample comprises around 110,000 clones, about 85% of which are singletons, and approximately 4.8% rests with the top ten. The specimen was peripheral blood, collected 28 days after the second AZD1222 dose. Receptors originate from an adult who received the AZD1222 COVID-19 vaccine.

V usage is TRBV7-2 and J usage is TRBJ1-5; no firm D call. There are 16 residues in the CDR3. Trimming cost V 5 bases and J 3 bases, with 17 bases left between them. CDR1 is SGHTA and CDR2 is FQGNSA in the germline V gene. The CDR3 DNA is TGTGCCAGCAGCCAAACCCCTCCAAGCGCCAATCAGCCCCAGCATTTT. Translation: CASSQTPPSANQPQHF.

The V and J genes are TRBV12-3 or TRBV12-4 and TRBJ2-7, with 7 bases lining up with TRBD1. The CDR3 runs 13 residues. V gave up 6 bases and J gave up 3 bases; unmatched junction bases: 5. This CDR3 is CASSQGVHYEQYF. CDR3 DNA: TGTGCCAGCAGCCAGGGGGTCCACTACGAGCAGTACTTC.

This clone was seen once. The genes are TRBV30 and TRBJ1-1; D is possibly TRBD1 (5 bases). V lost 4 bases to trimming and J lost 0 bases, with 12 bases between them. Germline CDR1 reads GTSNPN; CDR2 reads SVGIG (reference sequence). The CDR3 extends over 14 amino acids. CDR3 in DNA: TGTGCCTGGACGGGGGGGATAATGAACACTGAAGCTTTCTTT. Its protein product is CAWTGGIMNTEAFF.

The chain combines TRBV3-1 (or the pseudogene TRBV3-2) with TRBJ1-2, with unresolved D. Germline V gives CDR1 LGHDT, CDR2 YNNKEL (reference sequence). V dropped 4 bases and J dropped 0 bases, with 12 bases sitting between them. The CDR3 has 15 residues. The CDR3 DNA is TGTGCCAGCAGCCCCTTATTCATAGCTAACTATGGCTACACCTTC. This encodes CASSPLFIANYGYTF.

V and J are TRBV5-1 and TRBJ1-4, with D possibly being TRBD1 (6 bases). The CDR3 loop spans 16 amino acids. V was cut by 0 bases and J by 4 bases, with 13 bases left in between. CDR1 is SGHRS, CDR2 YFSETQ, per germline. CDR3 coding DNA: TGCGCCAGCAGCTTGGGTCAGGCCAGGGGTAATGAAAAACTGTTTTTT. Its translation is CASSLGQARGNEKLFF.

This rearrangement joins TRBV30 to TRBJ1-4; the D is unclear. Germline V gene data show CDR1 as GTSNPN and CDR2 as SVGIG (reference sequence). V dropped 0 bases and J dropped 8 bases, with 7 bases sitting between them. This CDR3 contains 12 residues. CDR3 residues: CAWSVAGEKLFF. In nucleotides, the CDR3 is TGTGCCTGGAGTGTAGCGGGGGAAAAACTGTTTTTT.

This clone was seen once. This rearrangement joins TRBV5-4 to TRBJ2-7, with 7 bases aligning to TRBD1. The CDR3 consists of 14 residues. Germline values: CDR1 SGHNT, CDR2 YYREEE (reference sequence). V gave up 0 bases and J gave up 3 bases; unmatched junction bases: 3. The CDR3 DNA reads TGTGCCAGCAGCTTGGACAGGGGTAGCTACGAGCAGTACTTC. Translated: CASSLDRGSYEQYF.

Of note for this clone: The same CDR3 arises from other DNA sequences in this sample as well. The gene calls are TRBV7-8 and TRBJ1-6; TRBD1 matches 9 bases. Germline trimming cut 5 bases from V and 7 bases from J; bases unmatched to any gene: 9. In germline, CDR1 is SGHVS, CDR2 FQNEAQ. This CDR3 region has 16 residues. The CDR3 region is CASSPLTGGDNSPLHF. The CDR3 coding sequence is TGTGCCAGCAGCCCACTGACAGGGGGTGACAATTCACCCCTCCACTTT.

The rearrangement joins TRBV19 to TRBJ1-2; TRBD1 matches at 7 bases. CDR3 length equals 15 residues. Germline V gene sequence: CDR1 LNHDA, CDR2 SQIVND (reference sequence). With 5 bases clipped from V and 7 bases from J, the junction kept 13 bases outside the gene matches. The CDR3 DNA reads TGTGCCAGTAGTGACCCATTGACAGGGTTTGGTGGCTACACCTTC. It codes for CASSDPLTGFGGYTF.

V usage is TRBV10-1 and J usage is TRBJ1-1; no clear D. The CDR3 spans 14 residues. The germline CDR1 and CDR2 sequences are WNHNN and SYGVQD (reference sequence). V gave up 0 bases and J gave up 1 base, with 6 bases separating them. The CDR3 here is CASSESVGNTEAFF. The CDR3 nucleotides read TGCGCCAGCAGTGAGTCGGTCGGGAACACTGAAGCTTTCTTT.

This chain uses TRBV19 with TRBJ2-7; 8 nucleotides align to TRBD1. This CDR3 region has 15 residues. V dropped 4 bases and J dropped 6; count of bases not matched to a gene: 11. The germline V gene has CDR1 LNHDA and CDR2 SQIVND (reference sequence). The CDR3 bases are TGTGCCAGTAGTAGGACAGGGAGTAGGGCCGGCGAGCAGTACTTC. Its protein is CASSRTGSRAGEQYF. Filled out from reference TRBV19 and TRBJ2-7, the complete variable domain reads DGGITQSPKYLFRKEGQNVTLSCEQNLNHDAMYWYRQDPGQGLRLIYYSQIVNDFQKGDIAEGYSVSREKKESFPLTVTSAQKNPTAFYLCASSRTGSRAGEQYFGPGTRLTVT.

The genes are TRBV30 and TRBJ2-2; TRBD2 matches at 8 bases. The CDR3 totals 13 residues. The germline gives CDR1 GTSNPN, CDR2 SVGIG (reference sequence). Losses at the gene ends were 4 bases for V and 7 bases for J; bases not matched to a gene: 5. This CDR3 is CAWTGLANGELFF. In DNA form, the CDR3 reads TGTGCCTGGACCGGACTAGCTAACGGGGAGCTGTTTTTT. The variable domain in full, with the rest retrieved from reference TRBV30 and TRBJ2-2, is SQTIHQWPATLVQPVGSPLSLECTVEGTSNPNLYWYRQAAGRGLQLLFYSVGIGQISSEVPQNLSASRPQDRQFILSSKKLLLSDSGFYLCAWTGLANGELFFGEGSRLTVL.

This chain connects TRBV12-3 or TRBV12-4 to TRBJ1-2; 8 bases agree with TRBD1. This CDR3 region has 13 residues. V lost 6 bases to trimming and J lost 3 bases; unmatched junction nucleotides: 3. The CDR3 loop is CASRKTGDYGYTF. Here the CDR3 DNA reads TGTGCCAGCAGAAAGACAGGGGACTATGGCTACACCTTC.

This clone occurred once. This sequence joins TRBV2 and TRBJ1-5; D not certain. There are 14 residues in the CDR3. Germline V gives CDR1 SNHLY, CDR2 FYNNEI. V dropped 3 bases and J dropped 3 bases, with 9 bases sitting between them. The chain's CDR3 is CASSEFVSNQPQHF. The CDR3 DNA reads TGTGCCAGCAGTGAGTTCGTTTCCAATCAGCCCCAGCATTTT.